This T cell receptor (beta chain) came from a study of breast tumors, draining lymph nodes, adjacent tissues (dated by TCRdb to 2016 to 2017). Describing the broader study: TCR beta repertoires were compared across tumor, adjacent nontumor tissue and axillary lymph nodes obtained from breast cancer patients. In human breast cancer, the study set out to assess how tumor, surrounding tissue and draining lymph node repertoires relate to one another and whether T cells might be exchanged between them. What the study reported, not specific to this receptor: The data were judged consistent with most tumor T cells deriving from the lymph node and then expanding within tumor tissue. The study presented the conclusion that tumor T cells originate in lymph nodes as consistent with a hypothesis, not as something directly demonstrated. Tumor T-cell repertoires showed less diversity than lymph node repertoires and more diversity than nontumor tissue repertoires, and tumor T-cell repertoires showed preferential V and J gene usage. Tumor and nontumor tissue repertoires were significantly more similar in luminal-like than in basal-like breast cancer.

TCRdb lists the instrument as Illumina HiSeq 2000. Multiplex PCR amplification was used to generate the TCR beta chain libraries. High-throughput sequencing was used to analyze the amplified TCR beta chain products. TCRdb passed the public sequencing reads through fastp at Q25 and MiXCR, retaining productive beta sequences. When rows share a CDR3 protein, they turn into one entry using the most common DNA and genes. Across this sample there are 20,000 to 25,000 distinct CDR3 sequences, with around 23% seen only once. In total, the top ten clones hold about 13% of the sample. This clonotype was counted many times. Its antigen remains unidentified. Per-base quality was not reported, and no clone a single base away is much larger than it. Taken from the germline V gene (reference sequence), the CDR1 and CDR2 loops are DFQATT and SNEGSKA. V is pared back by 1 base and J by 3 bases, with 13 bases lying between the germline termini. The CDR3 spans 15 residues, from the cysteine through the phenylalanine. Only CDR3 DNA remains: 45 bases, in frame from the first base.

The sequence links TRBV20-1 to TRBJ2-4; the best D guess is TRBD2, with 6 bases matching. The origin of this receptor is a female donor with breast cancer. Some clones in this sample may be carry-over from other donors' samples. Sequencing was done on a sample of breast tumor tissue. The CDR3 loop reads CSARVEGLSKNIQYF. The DNA is as follows: TGCAGTGCTAGAGTGGAGGGTTTGAGCAAAAACATTCAGTACTTC.